The T cell receptor (beta chain) described here comes from a study of CD8+CD57+ T cells in acquired aplastic anemia. Study as a whole: Sorted CD4+ and CD8+ cell DNA averaged around 3.5 ug. For CD4+ cells, healthy donors had an average of approximately 9.8 million reads. The study, taken as a whole, reports: Researchers report that some 31 CD8+ CDR3 sequences appeared in both patients and controls. CD8+ Simpson's diversity showed no significant patient-control difference.

This clonotype was detected ten times or more. Its target is not known. The TCR beta profiling, which covered VDJ combination and CDR3 sequence, was carried out using genomic DNA as the template. TCRdb reprocessed the reads via MiXCR and lists one record per CDR3 protein. This table holds fewer than 250,000 distinct CDR3 sequences, roughly half found once. The origin of this receptor is a human donor in good health, serving as a control. Sequencing was performed on sorted CD4+, CD8+, or CD8+CD57+ T cells (not recorded which) from PBMCs.

The CDR3, as DNA: TGTGCCAGCAGCTTAGTCGGACAGGGCTTCAATCAGCCCCAGCATTTT. It codes for CASSLVGQGFNQPQHF. V gene TRBV7-2 combines with J gene TRBJ1-5, with 8 bases matching TRBD1. CDR3 length: 16 amino acids. The germline CDR1 and CDR2 sequences are SGHTA and FQGNSA. Unmatched junction bases numbered 5, after V lost 1 base and J lost 3 bases.